This is a list of T cell receptor beta chains from one sample in a study of identical twins. TCRdb passed the 5' RACE reads through MiXCR, listing each CDR3 protein once. Of approximately 600,000 distinct CDR3 sequences listed, approximately 9.6% were seen once; the top ten hold around 3.2%. The same data also contributed to another study, on yellow fever vaccine responses in identical twins.

Sample: PBMCs. The receptors shown here come from a woman aged 18 to 35 in good health. Both conserved end residues are part of each CDR3. D genes are given only for firm matches. Clone size is given for some rows only: seen once, a few or many times, or a class if the clone is expanded.

CASSRDLLGGNTGELFF	TGTGCCAGCAGCCGCGACCTACTGGGGGGAAACACCGGGGAGCTGTTTTTT	many	TRBV6-1	NA	TRBJ2-2
CASSVSTSGGAGELFF	TGTGCCAGCAGCGTATCGACTAGCGGGGGGGCCGGGGAGCTGTTTTTT	few	TRBV9	TRBD2	TRBJ2-2
CASSLDGGASTDTQYF	TGCGCCAGCAGCTTGGACGGCGGGGCTAGCACAGATACGCAGTATTTT	NA	TRBV5-1	NA	TRBJ2-3
CASSRTGLAGGFSYNEQFF	TGTGCCAGCAGCAGAACGGGACTAGCGGGGGGGTTCTCCTACAATGAGCAGTTCTTC	few	TRBV21-1	NA	TRBJ2-1
CASSFYRLGVGPTSQPQHF	TGTGCCAGCAGTTTCTATCGGCTGGGCGTGGGGCCCACGAGTCAGCCCCAGCATTTT	many	TRBV28	NA	TRBJ1-5
CASSAQGAGGNTIYF	TGTGCCAGCAGTGCACAGGGGGCAGGGGGAAACACCATATATTTT	NA	TRBV12-3/TRBV12-4	TRBD1	TRBJ1-3
CATSDPNTEAFF	TGTGCCACCAGTGATCCGAACACTGAAGCTTTCTTT	few	TRBV24-1	NA	TRBJ1-1
CASSPGLTEAFF	TGTGCCAGCAGTCCCGGGCTGACTGAAGCTTTCTTT	many	TRBV12-3/TRBV12-4	NA	TRBJ1-1
CASGAGLADFTDTQYF	TGTGCCAGCGGTGCGGGACTAGCGGACTTCACAGATACGCAGTATTTT	NA	TRBV6-1	TRBD2	TRBJ2-3
CASSSLPGARETQYF	TGCGCCAGCAGCTCCCTCCCGGGGGCTCGGGAGACCCAGTACTTC	NA	TRBV5-1	NA	TRBJ2-5
CASRRGLAVYEQYF	TGCGCCAGCAGGAGGGGACTAGCGGTCTACGAGCAGTACTTC	NA	TRBV10-2	TRBD2	TRBJ2-7
CASSLHGTSGITDTQYF	TGTGCCAGCAGCCTCCATGGGACTAGCGGAATCACAGATACGCAGTATTTT	many	TRBV4-2	TRBD2	TRBJ2-3
CSALSTSGGVNHEQYF	TGCAGTGCTCTCTCTACTAGCGGGGGGGTTAATCACGAGCAGTACTTC	NA	TRBV20-1	TRBD2	TRBJ2-7
CASSITGGSYEQYF	TGTGCCAGCAGTATAACAGGAGGGTCCTACGAGCAGTACTTC	NA	TRBV6-1	NA	TRBJ2-7
CASSFQGARGNEQFF	TGTGCCAGCAGCTTCCAGGGGGCGCGAGGCAATGAGCAGTTCTTC	many	TRBV5-5	TRBD1	TRBJ2-1
CASSYHWDARSYEQYF	TGTGCCAGCAGTTATCATTGGGACGCTCGCTCCTACGAGCAGTACTTC	many	TRBV6-5	NA	TRBJ2-7
CASSPKGDTQYF	TGTGCCAGCAGCCCCAAGGGAGATACGCAGTATTTT	many	TRBV6-5	NA	TRBJ2-3
CASRPERGPWDEQFF	TGCGCCAGCAGACCCGAGAGGGGGCCGTGGGATGAGCAGTTCTTC	NA	TRBV5-1	TRBD1	TRBJ2-1
CASSVSGQGGETQYF	TGTGCCAGCAGCGTATCGGGACAGGGCGGAGAGACCCAGTACTTC	NA	TRBV9	TRBD1	TRBJ2-5
CASSVLTLRYNEQFF	TGTGCCAGCAGTGTATTGACATTGCGGTACAATGAGCAGTTCTTC	NA	TRBV2	NA	TRBJ2-1
CASGDRGHNTGELFF	TGTGCCAGCGGAGACAGGGGGCACAACACCGGGGAGCTGTTTTTT	NA	TRBV7-8	TRBD1	TRBJ2-2
CASAPVLSQETQYF	TGTGCCAGCGCCCCGGTACTATCACAAGAGACCCAGTACTTC	NA	TRBV7-8	NA	TRBJ2-5
CASSLGLAGGSNEQFF	TGTGCCAGCAGCTTAGGCCTAGCGGGGGGATCCAATGAGCAGTTCTTC	many	TRBV7-2	TRBD2	TRBJ2-1
CASSYGIDSYEQYF	TGTGCCAGCAGTTACGGGATCGACTCCTACGAGCAGTACTTC	few	TRBV6-5	NA	TRBJ2-7
CSIEVGGGYNEQFF	TGCAGCATTGAGGTCGGCGGGGGTTACAATGAGCAGTTCTTC	NA	TRBV29-1	TRBD2	TRBJ2-1
CASSDGRGSTGELFF	TGTGCCAGCAGTGACGGTAGGGGAAGCACCGGGGAGCTGTTTTTT	NA	TRBV6-4	NA	TRBJ2-2
CASSLTGTGGETQYF	TGTGCCAGCAGCTTAACCGGGACAGGGGGAGAGACCCAGTACTTC	few	TRBV7-3	TRBD1	TRBJ2-5
CASTRTDYNSPLHF	TGTGCCAGCACCAGGACAGATTATAATTCACCCCTCCACTTT	many	TRBV7-8	NA	TRBJ1-6
CSADITTGQGTSEQYF	TGCAGTGCTGACATAACAACTGGACAGGGTACGAGCGAGCAGTACTTC	NA	TRBV20-1	TRBD1	TRBJ2-7
CASSVDPPGTGLSEQYF	TGTGCCAGCAGCGTAGACCCTCCCGGGACAGGGCTATCCGAGCAGTACTTC	few	TRBV9	TRBD1	TRBJ2-7
CASSLMGLNYGYTF	TGTGCCAGCAGTTTAATGGGTCTTAACTATGGCTACACCTTC	NA	TRBV12-3/TRBV12-4	NA	TRBJ1-2
CASSPDRGPGANVLTF	TGTGCCAGCAGCCCGGACAGGGGGCCTGGGGCCAACGTCCTGACTTTC	few	TRBV2	TRBD1	TRBJ2-6
CATSREGGPWAEAFF	TGTGCCACCAGCAGAGAAGGGGGCCCGTGGGCTGAAGCTTTCTTT	NA	TRBV15	TRBD1	TRBJ1-1
CSAAPGGLEQFF	TGCAGCGCTGCCCCAGGGGGGCTTGAGCAGTTCTTC	many	TRBV29-1	NA	TRBJ2-1
CAITFSPYEQYF	TGTGCCATCACGTTCTCACCCTACGAGCAGTACTTC	once	TRBV2	NA	TRBJ2-7
CASSLGGPGGYEQYF	TGTGCCAGCAGCTTAGGGGGCCCGGGGGGCTACGAGCAGTACTTC	NA	TRBV7-2	TRBD2	TRBJ2-7
CSAMNTADTQYF	TGCAGTGCTATGAACACCGCAGATACGCAGTATTTT	few	TRBV20-1	NA	TRBJ2-3